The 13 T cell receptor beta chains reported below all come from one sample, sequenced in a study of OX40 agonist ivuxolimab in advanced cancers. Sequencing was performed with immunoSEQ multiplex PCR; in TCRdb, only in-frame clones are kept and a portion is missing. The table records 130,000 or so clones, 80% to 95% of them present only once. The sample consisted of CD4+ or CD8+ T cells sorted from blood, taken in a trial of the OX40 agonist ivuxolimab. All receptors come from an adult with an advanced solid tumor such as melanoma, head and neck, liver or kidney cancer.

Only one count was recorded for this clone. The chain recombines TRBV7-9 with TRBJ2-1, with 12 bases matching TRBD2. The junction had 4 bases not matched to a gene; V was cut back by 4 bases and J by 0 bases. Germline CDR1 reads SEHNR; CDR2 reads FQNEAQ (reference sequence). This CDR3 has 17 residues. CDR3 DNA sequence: TGTGCCAGCAGCTCAAGACTAGCGGGGGCCTCCTACAATGAGCAGTTCTTC. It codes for CASSSRLAGASYNEQFF.

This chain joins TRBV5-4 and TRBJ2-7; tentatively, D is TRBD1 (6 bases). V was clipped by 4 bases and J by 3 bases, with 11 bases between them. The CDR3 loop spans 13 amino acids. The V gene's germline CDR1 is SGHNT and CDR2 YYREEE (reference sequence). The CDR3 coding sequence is TGTGCCAGCAGCGCCTCAGGGGTCTACGAGCAGTACTTC. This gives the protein CASSASGVYEQYF. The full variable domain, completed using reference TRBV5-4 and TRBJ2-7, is ETGVTQSPTHLIKTRGQQVTLRCSSQSGHNTVSWYQQALGQGPQFIFQYYREEENGRGNFPPRFSGLQFPNYSSELNVNALELDDSALYLCASSASGVYEQYFGPGTRLTVT.

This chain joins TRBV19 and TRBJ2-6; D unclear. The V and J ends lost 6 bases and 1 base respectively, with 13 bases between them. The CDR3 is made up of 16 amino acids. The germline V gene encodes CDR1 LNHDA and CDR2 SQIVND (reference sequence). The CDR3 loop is CASRERRRSGANVLTF. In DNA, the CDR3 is TGTGCCAGTAGGGAAAGAAGGAGATCTGGGGCCAACGTCCTGACTTTC. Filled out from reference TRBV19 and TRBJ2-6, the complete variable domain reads DGGITQSPKYLFRKEGQNVTLSCEQNLNHDAMYWYRQDPGQGLRLIYYSQIVNDFQKGDIAEGYSVSREKKESFPLTVTSAQKNPTAFYLCASRERRRSGANVLTFGAGSRLTVL.

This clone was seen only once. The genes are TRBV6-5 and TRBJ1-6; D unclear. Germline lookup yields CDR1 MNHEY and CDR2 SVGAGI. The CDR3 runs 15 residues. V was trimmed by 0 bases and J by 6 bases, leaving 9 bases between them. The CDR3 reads CASSYSTAINSPLHF. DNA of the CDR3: TGTGCCAGCAGTTACTCTACAGCTATTAATTCACCCCTCCACTTT.

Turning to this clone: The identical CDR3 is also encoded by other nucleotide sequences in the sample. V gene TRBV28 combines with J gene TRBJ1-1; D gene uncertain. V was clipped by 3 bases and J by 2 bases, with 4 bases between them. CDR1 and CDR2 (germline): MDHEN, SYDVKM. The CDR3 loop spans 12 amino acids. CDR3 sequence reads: CASSLVNTEAFF. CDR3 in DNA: TGTGCCAGCAGTTTGGTTAACACTGAAGCTTTCTTT.

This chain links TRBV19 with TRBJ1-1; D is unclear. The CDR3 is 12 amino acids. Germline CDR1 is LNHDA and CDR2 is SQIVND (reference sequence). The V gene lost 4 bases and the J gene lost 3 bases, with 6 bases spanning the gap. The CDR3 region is CASSSTYTEAFF. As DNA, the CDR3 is TGTGCCAGTAGTAGTACGTACACTGAAGCTTTCTTT.

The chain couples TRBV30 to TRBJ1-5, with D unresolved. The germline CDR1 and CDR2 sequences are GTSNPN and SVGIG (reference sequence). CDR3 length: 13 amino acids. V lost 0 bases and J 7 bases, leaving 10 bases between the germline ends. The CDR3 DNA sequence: TGTGCCTGGAGTGTAGGTCCGGGACAGCCCCAGCATTTT. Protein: CAWSVGPGQPQHF.

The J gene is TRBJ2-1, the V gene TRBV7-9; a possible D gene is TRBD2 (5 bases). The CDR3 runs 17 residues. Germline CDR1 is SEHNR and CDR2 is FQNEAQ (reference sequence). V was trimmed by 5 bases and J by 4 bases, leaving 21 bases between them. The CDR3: CASSLPPRLAIYNEQFF. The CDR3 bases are TGTGCCAGCAGCCTTCCCCCCCGCCTAGCCATTTACAATGAGCAGTTCTTC.

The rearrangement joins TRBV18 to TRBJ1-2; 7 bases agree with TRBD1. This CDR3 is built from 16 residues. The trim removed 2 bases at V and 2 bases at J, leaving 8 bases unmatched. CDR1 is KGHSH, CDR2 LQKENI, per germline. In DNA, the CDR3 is TGTGCCAGCTCACCAGGAGGACAGGCCGTAAACTATGGCTACACCTTC. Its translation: CASSPGGQAVNYGYTF.

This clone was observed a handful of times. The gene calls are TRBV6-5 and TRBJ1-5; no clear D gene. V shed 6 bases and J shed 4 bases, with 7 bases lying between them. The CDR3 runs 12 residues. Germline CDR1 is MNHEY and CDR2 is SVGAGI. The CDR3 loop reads CASRGSNQPQHF. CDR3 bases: TGTGCCAGCAGAGGCTCAAATCAGCCCCAGCATTTT.

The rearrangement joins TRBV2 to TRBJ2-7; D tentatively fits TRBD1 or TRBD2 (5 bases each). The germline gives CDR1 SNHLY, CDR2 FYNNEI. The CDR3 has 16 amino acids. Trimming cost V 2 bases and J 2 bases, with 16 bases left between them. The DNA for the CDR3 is TGTGCCAGCAGTGAACGGGGAAGGGGCGGCACCTACGAGCAGTACTTC. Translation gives CASSERGRGGTYEQYF.

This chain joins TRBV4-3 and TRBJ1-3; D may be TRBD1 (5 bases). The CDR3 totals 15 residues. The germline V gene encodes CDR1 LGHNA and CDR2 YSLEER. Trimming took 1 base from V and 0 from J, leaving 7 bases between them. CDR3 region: CASSQGGTSGNTIYF. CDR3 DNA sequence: TGCGCCAGCAGCCAAGGAGGGACCTCTGGAAACACCATATATTTT.

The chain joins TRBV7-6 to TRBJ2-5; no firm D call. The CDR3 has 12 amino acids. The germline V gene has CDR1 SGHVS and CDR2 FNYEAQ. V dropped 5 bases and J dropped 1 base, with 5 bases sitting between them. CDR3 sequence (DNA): TGTGCCAGCAGCCCATTCCAAGAGACCCAGTACTTC. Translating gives CASSPFQETQYF. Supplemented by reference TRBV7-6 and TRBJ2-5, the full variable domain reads GAGVSQSPRYKVTKRGQDVALRCDPISGHVSLYWYRQALGQGPEFLTYFNYEAQQDKSGLPNDRFSAERPEGSISTLTIQRTEQRDSAMYRCASSPFQETQYFGPGTRLLVL.